The rows below give T cell receptor beta chains drawn from one sample of a study of T-cell reconstitution after alpha-beta-depleted transplantation in children. TCRdb processed the PCR reads anew with MiXCR; each CDR3 protein has one entry. The sample includes about a million distinct CDR3 sequences, roughly 29% of them seen just once. The specimen was PBMCs, mostly from graft donor cells, collected 360 days after TCRalphabeta/CD19-depleted stem cell transplant. The receptors stem from a boy under three years old who had a stem cell transplant for SCID, so the T cells may come from the graft donor. CDR3s leave out the opening cysteine and the closing phenylalanine or tryptophan.

v_call	j_call	cdr3_aa
TRBV5-5	TRBJ2-5	ASSLVPSGGTQETQY
TRBV4-2	TRBJ2-7	ASSQERLLNYEQY
TRBV9	TRBJ2-1	ASSVLGLVSYNEQF
TRBV5-1	TRBJ2-1	ASSLGRTSGPNEQF
TRBV15	TRBJ2-3	ATSRAGLAFTDTQY
TRBV3-1	TRBJ2-1	ASSPRRYNEQF
TRBV27	TRBJ2-1	ASSLLLAGDEQF
TRBV30	TRBJ2-3	ALNPTSGGTDTQY
TRBV7-6	TRBJ2-1	ASSDGAFLYNEQF
TRBV10-2	TRBJ1-1	ASNGRVNTEAF
TRBV4-1	TRBJ2-7	ASSQVGTGGYEQY
TRBV12-3/TRBV12-4	TRBJ2-2	ASSFGGRANTGELF
TRBV2	TRBJ2-1	ASSDQGNEQF
TRBV3-1	TRBJ2-7	ASSQDSNEQY
TRBV20-1	TRBJ2-7	SAGDLRDRTYEQY
TRBV4-1	TRBJ1-4	ASSHGGVAEKLF
TRBV28	TRBJ1-5	ASSFRVQPQH
TRBV5-4	TRBJ2-7	ASSSLGVEGEQY
TRBV12-3/TRBV12-4	TRBJ1-5	ASSKQGQTNQPQH
TRBV20-1	TRBJ1-5	SAVAGGNQPQH
TRBV6-5	TRBJ1-2	ASSSNRGYT
TRBV6-1	TRBJ2-7	ASGRAGQSYEQY
TRBV4-1	TRBJ1-5	ASSQEGGHIGAQH
TRBV12-3/TRBV12-4	TRBJ1-2	ASSPSQGAGYT
TRBV20-1	TRBJ2-5	SARDRLAGQY
TRBV29-1	TRBJ2-3	SVNERGGLADTQY
TRBV4-1	TRBJ2-7	ASSQDSPGTDYEQY
TRBV29-1	TRBJ2-1	SVGHRDNEQF
TRBV20-1	TRBJ1-5	SAITYSNQPQH
TRBV12-3/TRBV12-4	TRBJ2-7	ASTWGMGEQY